This is a list of T cell receptor beta chains from one sample in a study of OX40 agonist ivuxolimab in advanced cancers. Assay used: immunoSEQ multiplex PCR; TCRdb lists only in-frame clones, some missing. The sample lists roughly 21,000 clones, around 87% occurring once. Sequencing was performed on CD4+ or CD8+ T cells sorted from blood, taken in a trial of the OX40 agonist ivuxolimab. The receptors originated from an adult with an advanced solid tumor such as melanoma, head and neck, liver or kidney cancer. CDR3s leave out the opening cysteine and the closing phenylalanine or tryptophan.

V	CDR3
TRBV2	ASGQDRDSNEQF
TRBV9	ASSVEGDLEAF
TRBV28	ASSASQRWDRTNQPQH
TRBV7-3	ASSLTGAWRTGLYTGELF
TRBV7-9	ASRQGGNQPQH
TRBV4-1	ASSRGQRGEQY
TRBV30	AWSAGFAEAF
TRBV30	AWTQGVSGANVLT
TRBV4-1	ASSQGWTGVNTEAF
TRBV7-9	ASSSVSGGAGAYEQY
TRBV6-4	ASSDSGTGHGYT
TRBV11-2	ASSLARQGRQGHNEQF
TRBV4-3	ASSQDKPGGGTEAF
TRBV6-6	ATKGGLTEAF
TRBV30	AWGTPGEGETQY
TRBV6-5	ASSPSGTEAF
TRBV14	ASSQGIAKNIQY
TRBV7-8	ASSFTPSGEGTDTQY
TRBV10-2	ASRTDSYEQY
TRBV5-5	ASSLRIATEQY
TRBV9	ASSVDGTGVSYEQY
TRBV4-1	ASSQPDNEGQPQH
TRBV6-5	ASSYESVASYEQY
TRBV30	AWSDPPDVGEVEDTIY
TRBV10-3	AISAAGAYEQY
TRBV2	ATGLAGGLGTDTQY
TRBV19	ASSPSGGATGELF
TRBV5-1	ASSLGDMNTEAF
TRBV19	ASIGKGGIYNEQF
TRBV4-1	ASSQDKGYDEQY
TRBV11-3	ASSMGLASGTDTQY
TRBV11-2	ASSPRLAALYNEQF
TRBV10-3	AISDGGDYNEQF
TRBV2	ASSTITGGGSYEQY
TRBV15	ATSRGTGGSYEQY